This TCR beta chain originates from a study of control samples from healthy donors and cancer patients. Germline loops: CDR1 MNHEY, CDR2 SMNVEV (reference sequence). The CDR3 is 14 amino acids. Trimming stripped 6 bases from V and 6 bases from J, with 12 bases between. The method was immunoSEQ multiplex PCR; TCRdb's version includes in-frame clones alone and lacks a portion of them. The sample yields about 40,000 clones, about 93% seen once. Sequencing was carried out using blood. The gene calls are TRBV27 and TRBJ1-6; maybe TRBD1 (5 bases). This clonotype originated in a woman in her fifties or sixties in good health. The CDR3 sequence: CASSPGTANSPLHF. In DNA, the CDR3 is TGTGCCAGCAGCCCCGGGACGGCTAATTCACCCCTCCACTTT.